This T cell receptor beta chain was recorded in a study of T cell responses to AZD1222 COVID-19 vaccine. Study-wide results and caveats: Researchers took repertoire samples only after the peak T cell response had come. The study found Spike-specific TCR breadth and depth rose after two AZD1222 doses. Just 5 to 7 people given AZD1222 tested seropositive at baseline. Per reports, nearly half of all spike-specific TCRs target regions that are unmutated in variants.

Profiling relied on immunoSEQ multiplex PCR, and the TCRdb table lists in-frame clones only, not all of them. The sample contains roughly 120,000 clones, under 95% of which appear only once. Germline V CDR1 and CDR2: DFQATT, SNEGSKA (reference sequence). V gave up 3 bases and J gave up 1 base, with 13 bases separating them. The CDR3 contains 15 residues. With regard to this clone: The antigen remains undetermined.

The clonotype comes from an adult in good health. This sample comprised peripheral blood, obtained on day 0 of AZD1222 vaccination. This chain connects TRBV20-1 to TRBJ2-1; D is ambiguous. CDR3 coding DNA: TGCAGTGCTAGTGTCTCTCCCGGGTCCTACAATGAGCAGTTCTTC. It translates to CSASVSPGSYNEQFF.